This TCR beta chain was identified in a study of shared clonotypes between healthy human individuals. Study at large: Researchers assigned three CD4 naive, three CD4 memory, two CD8 naive and one CD8 memory plate to each donor.

J was trimmed by 0 bases and V by 3 bases; bases with no gene match: 6. The CDR3 spans 17 residues. The assay was carried out at the deep level. Using immunoSEQ multiplex PCR, the repertoire was profiled, and TCRdb retains in-frame clones only, with some absent. The sample yields more than 2,000,000 clones, roughly nine tenths seen once. The TCR originated in a man aged 18 to 30 in good health. Source material: naive CD4+ T cells sorted from blood. Stated subset: CD45RA+ positively selected. The genes are TRBV5-3 and TRBJ2-2, with TRBD1 matching over 9 bases. TRBV5-3 counts as an open reading frame of uncertain function. CDR3 DNA sequence: TGTGCCAGAAGCTCCGGGACAGGGATAACGAACACCGGGGAGCTGTTTTTT. Translating it yields CARSSGTGITNTGELFF.